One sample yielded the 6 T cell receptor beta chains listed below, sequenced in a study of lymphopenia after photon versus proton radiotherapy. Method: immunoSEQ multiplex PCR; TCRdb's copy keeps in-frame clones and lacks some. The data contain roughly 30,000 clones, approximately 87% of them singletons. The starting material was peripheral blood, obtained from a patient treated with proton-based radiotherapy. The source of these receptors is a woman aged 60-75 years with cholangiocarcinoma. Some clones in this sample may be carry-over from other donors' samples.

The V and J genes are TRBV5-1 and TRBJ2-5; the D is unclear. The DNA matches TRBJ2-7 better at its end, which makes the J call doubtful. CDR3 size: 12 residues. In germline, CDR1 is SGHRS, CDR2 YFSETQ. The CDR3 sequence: CASSASSYEQYF. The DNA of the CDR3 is TGCGCCAGCAGCGCTAGCTCCTACGAGCAGTACTTC.

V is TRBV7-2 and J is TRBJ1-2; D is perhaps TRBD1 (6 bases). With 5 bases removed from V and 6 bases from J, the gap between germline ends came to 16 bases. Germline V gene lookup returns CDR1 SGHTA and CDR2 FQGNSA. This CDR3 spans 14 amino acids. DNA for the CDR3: TGTGCCAGCAGCGCCCAACAGGGCCTGGATGGCTACACCTTC. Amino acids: CASSAQQGLDGYTF.

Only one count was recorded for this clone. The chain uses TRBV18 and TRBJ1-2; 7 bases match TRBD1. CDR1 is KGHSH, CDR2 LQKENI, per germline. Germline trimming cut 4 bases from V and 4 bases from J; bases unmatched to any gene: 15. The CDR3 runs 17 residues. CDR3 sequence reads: CASSLRGSGQHGYGYTF. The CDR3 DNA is TGTGCCAGCTCACTACGGGGGTCGGGACAGCATGGCTATGGCTACACCTTC.

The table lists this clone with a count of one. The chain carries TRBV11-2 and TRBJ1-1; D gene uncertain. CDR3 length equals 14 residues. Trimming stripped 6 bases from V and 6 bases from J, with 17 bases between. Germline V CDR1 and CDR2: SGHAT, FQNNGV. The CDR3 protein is CASSLGGNTPEAFF. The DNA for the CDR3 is TGTGCCAGCAGTCTAGGAGGGAACACCCCTGAAGCTTTCTTT.

DNA for the CDR3: TGTGCCAGTAGTCCTTTGGCAGCTGGAGGGGAGCAGTACTTC. As protein: CASSPLAAGGEQYF. The chain is built from TRBV19 and TRBJ2-5, with TRBD2 as a possible D gene (6 bases). The germline V and J ends were trimmed by 5 bases and 11 bases, with 21 bases remaining between them. Germline CDR1 and CDR2: LNHDA and SQIVND (reference sequence). The CDR3 has 14 amino acids.

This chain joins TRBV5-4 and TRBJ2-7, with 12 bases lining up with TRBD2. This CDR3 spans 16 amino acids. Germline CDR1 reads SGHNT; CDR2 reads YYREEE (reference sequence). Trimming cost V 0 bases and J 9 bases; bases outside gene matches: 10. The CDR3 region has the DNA TGTGCCAGCAGCTTGGGTACTAGCGGGGGGACGTGGGGGCAGTACTTC. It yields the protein CASSLGTSGGTWGQYF.